The 26 T cell receptor beta chains below were found in one sample sequenced in a study of siplizumab effects on memory and regulatory T cells (dated by TCRdb to the late 2010s). The library was built by means of the immunoSEQ multiplex PCR assay. TCRdb retrieved this table from immuneACCESS and kept in-frame rearrangements only. Not all clones are present; in checked studies, unresolved V genes account for under half, and no reason is known for the remainder. The sample data list more than 95,000 clones, and over 90% of these were observed just once. The top ten constitute 0.62% of the sample. The sample taken for sequencing was Tregs sorted from blood. The receptors here all came from a human donor in good health.

This chain connects TRBV4-1 to TRBJ2-7, with TRBD2 matching over 10 bases. This CDR3 is 17 amino acids long. J lost 5 bases, V lost 0 bases, and 10 bases had no gene match. CDR1 is MGHRA, CDR2 YSYEKL, per germline. The CDR3 DNA sequence: TGCGCCAGCAGCCAAGATGTAGCTAGCGGGAGTAGGAACGAGCAGTACTTC. Amino acids: CASSQDVASGSRNEQYF.

This chain joins TRBV12-5 and TRBJ2-7; 12 bases align to TRBD2. This CDR3 has 20 residues. J lost 0 bases, V lost 5 bases, and 17 bases had no gene match. CDR1 is LGHNT and CDR2 is FRNRAP in the germline V gene. The CDR3 nucleotides read TGTGCTAGTGGTCTGGACCCGGGACTAGCGGGCGACAGCCGCTCCTACGAGCAGTACTTC. It encodes CASGLDPGLAGDSRSYEQYF.

The chain joins TRBV7-8 to TRBJ1-1; D unclear. Germline-derived CDR1 and CDR2 are SGHVS and FQNEAQ. V gave up 1 base and J gave up 5 bases, with 14 bases separating them. The CDR3 extends over 15 amino acids. CDR3 loop: CASSLVRGAVTEAFF. The DNA for the CDR3 is TGTGCCAGCAGCTTAGTTCGCGGCGCGGTGACTGAAGCTTTCTTT. Together with reference TRBV7-8 and TRBJ1-1, the CDR3 gives the full variable domain: GAGVSQSPRYKVAKRGQDVALRCDPISGHVSLFWYQQALGQGPEFLTYFQNEAQLDKSGLPSDRFFAERPEGSVSTLKIQRTQQEDSAVYLCASSLVRGAVTEAFFGQGTRLTVV.

The genes are TRBV11-2 and TRBJ2-7; the match to TRBD2 covers 10 bases. V lost 5 bases, J lost 4 bases, and 11 bases stayed unmatched. Germline V gene data show CDR1 as SGHAT and CDR2 as FQNNGV. The CDR3 runs to 16 residues. CDR3 protein: CASSPGWGLAFYEQYF. The DNA for the CDR3 is TGTGCCAGCAGCCCCGGGTGGGGACTAGCGTTTTACGAGCAGTACTTC.

The chain joins TRBV27 to TRBJ2-7; 7 bases fit TRBD1. Germline V gene lookup returns CDR1 MNHEY and CDR2 SMNVEV (reference sequence). Trimming at V came to 6 bases and at J to 0 bases, leaving 8 bases not matched to a gene. The CDR3 consists of 15 residues. The CDR3 DNA is TGTGCCAGCAGCCTCTTACAGGGGAGCTCCTACGAGCAGTACTTC. Translated: CASSLLQGSSYEQYF.

This chain connects TRBV5-4 to TRBJ2-3; no reliable D call. Germline V CDR1 and CDR2: SGHNT, YYREEE (reference sequence). This CDR3 has 16 amino acids. V lost 3 bases and J 0 bases, leaving 14 bases between the germline ends. The CDR3 coding sequence is TGTGCCAGCAGCTCGTCCGCGGCCTCTAGCACAGATACGCAGTATTTT. The encoded protein is CASSSSAASSTDTQYF.

The genes are TRBV11-3 and TRBJ2-2, with TRBD2 as a possible D gene (5 bases). Trimming took 7 bases from V and 3 from J, leaving 15 bases between them. The CDR3 contains 15 residues. Germline CDR1 reads SGHNT; CDR2 reads YENEEA. The CDR3 nucleotides read TGTGCCAGCACCTCGATAGCGACCCACACCGGGGAGCTGTTTTTT. This translates into CASTSIATHTGELFF.

This clone has just one count. This chain connects TRBV30 to TRBJ1-5; D is perhaps TRBD1 (5 bases). The CDR3 loop spans 13 amino acids. The ends were cut back, 4 bases at V and 5 bases at J, with 12 bases in the middle. Germline V gene sequence: CDR1 GTSNPN, CDR2 SVGIG (reference sequence). This CDR3 is CAWTQGGDQPQHF. The CDR3 coding sequence is TGTGCCTGGACCCAGGGCGGGGATCAGCCCCAGCATTTT. The variable domain in full, with the rest retrieved from reference TRBV30 and TRBJ1-5, is SQTIHQWPATLVQPVGSPLSLECTVEGTSNPNLYWYRQAAGRGLQLLFYSVGIGQISSEVPQNLSASRPQDRQFILSSKKLLLSDSGFYLCAWTQGGDQPQHFGDGTRLSIL.

This rearrangement joins TRBV5-4 to TRBJ1-3; maybe TRBD1 (6 bases). The germline V and J ends were trimmed by 3 bases and 2 bases, with 12 bases remaining between them. Germline CDR1 is SGHNT and CDR2 is YYREEE (reference sequence). The CDR3 totals 15 residues. This CDR3 is CASSWDMGTGNTIYF. Here the CDR3 DNA reads TGTGCCAGCAGCTGGGACATGGGGACTGGAAACACCATATATTTT.

J is TRBJ1-4 and V is TRBV4-1, with 9 bases lining up with TRBD1. V was clipped by 5 bases and J by 7 bases; unmatched bases: 2. The CDR3 contains 13 residues. Germline V CDR1 and CDR2: MGHRA, YSYEKL. DNA of the CDR3: TGCGCCAGCAGCAGGACAGGGGCTGAAAAACTGTTTTTT. Its translation is CASSRTGAEKLFF.

This chain uses TRBV19 with TRBJ2-7; D is perhaps TRBD1 (6 bases). Germline lookup yields CDR1 LNHDA and CDR2 SQIVND (reference sequence). The CDR3 runs 14 residues. V was pared by 4 bases and J by 2 bases, with 12 bases between. The CDR3 bases are TGTGCCAGTAGTAAATTCGGGACAACCTACGAGCAGTACTTC. This translates into CASSKFGTTYEQYF.

The V call is TRBV7-9, the J call TRBJ1-4; D not resolved. Germline CDR1 reads SEHNR; CDR2 reads FQNEAQ (reference sequence). V lost 2 bases, J lost 13 bases, and 20 bases lay in between. The CDR3 contains 15 residues. CDR3 amino acids: CASSLYGEATIGLFF. The DNA of the CDR3 is TGTGCCAGCAGCTTATACGGGGAGGCCACGATCGGACTGTTTTTT.

CDR3 DNA sequence: TGTGCCAGCAGTTACAGTGGGAAAGAGACCCAGTACTTC. It encodes CASSYSGKETQYF. The rearrangement joins TRBV6-5 to TRBJ2-5; no clear D gene. The CDR3 spans 13 residues. V lost 2 bases to trimming and J lost 3 bases, with 7 bases between them. The V gene's germline CDR1 is MNHEY and CDR2 SVGAGI.

The rearrangement uses TRBV15 and TRBJ2-3, with 10 bases identical to TRBD2. The CDR3 loop spans 16 amino acids. Germline-derived CDR1 and CDR2 are LNHNV and YYDKDF (reference sequence). J was trimmed by 1 base and V by 2 bases; bases with no gene match: 3. This CDR3 reads CATSRRLAGGTDTQYF. CDR3 DNA: TGTGCCACCAGCAGACGACTAGCGGGTGGCACAGATACGCAGTATTTT.

The genes are TRBV6-5 and TRBJ1-6; D is uncertain. V was pared by 3 bases and J by 2 bases, with 5 bases between. CDR1 and CDR2 (germline): MNHEY, SVGAGI. CDR3 length: 14 residues. CDR3 sequence reads: CASSYIPYNSPLHF. In DNA, the CDR3 is TGTGCCAGCAGTTATATCCCCTATAATTCACCCCTCCACTTT.

V is TRBV7-3 and J is TRBJ2-3; 9 bases line up with TRBD1. V lost 5 bases to trimming and J lost 0 bases; unmatched junction nucleotides: 3. The length of the CDR3 is 15 residues. CDR1 SGHTA and CDR2 FQGTGA come from the germline V gene. The CDR3 reads CASSQTGGSTDTQYF. The DNA of the CDR3 is TGTGCCAGCAGCCAAACAGGGGGCAGCACAGATACGCAGTATTTT.

The gene calls are TRBV6-1 and TRBJ1-6, with TRBD1 matching over 7 bases. The CDR3 contains 15 residues. Looked up from germline, CDR1 is MNHNS and CDR2 is SASEGT. With V trimmed by 5 bases and J by 4 bases, 5 bases remained unmatched. Here the CDR3 DNA reads TGTGCCAGCAGTCCAGACAGGGCATATAATTCACCCCTCCACTTT. Amino acids: CASSPDRAYNSPLHF.

This chain connects TRBV19 to TRBJ2-3, with 9 bases aligning to TRBD2. The germline CDR1 and CDR2 sequences are LNHDA and SQIVND (reference sequence). Germline trimming cut 3 bases from V and 6 bases from J; bases unmatched to any gene: 7. CDR3 size: 15 residues. In DNA, the CDR3 is TGTGCCAGTAGTATTGCGGCGGGAGGGCCCGATACGCAGTATTTT. Translating it yields CASSIAAGGPDTQYF.

The gene calls are TRBV2 and TRBJ1-6; D is possibly TRBD1 (5 bases). Germline assignment: CDR1 SNHLY and CDR2 FYNNEI. The CDR3 consists of 20 residues. Trimming took 6 bases from V and 2 from J, leaving 26 bases between them. The CDR3 nucleotides read TGTGCCAGCAGGAACAATTACCGGGACTCTCTACTTGCCTATAATTCACCCCTCCACTTT. This translates into CASRNNYRDSLLAYNSPLHF.

V gene TRBV27 combines with J gene TRBJ2-7, with 7 nucleotides matching TRBD1. Per germline, CDR1 MNHEY and CDR2 SMNVEV (reference sequence). The V segment lost 4 bases and the J segment 2 bases; nucleotides outside the gene matches: 8. The length of the CDR3 is 15 residues. The CDR3 spells CASSSTGTATYEQYF. The DNA of the CDR3 is TGTGCCAGCAGTTCTACCGGGACAGCCACCTACGAGCAGTACTTC.

V usage is TRBV18 and J usage is TRBJ2-2; possibly TRBD1 for D (6 bases). V was cut by 3 bases and J by 3 bases, with 14 bases left in between. Germline V gene data show CDR1 as KGHSH and CDR2 as LQKENI. This CDR3 region has 16 residues. DNA of the CDR3: TGTGCCAGCTCACCTTTTCGAAACAGGGACACCGGGGAGCTGTTTTTT. Amino acid sequence: CASSPFRNRDTGELFF.

The V gene is TRBV13, the J gene TRBJ1-2, with no clear D. The V and J ends lost 4 bases and 8 bases respectively, with 14 bases between them. The CDR3 is 13 residues long. Per the germline V gene, CDR1 is PRHDT and CDR2 is FYEKMQ (reference sequence). The CDR3 is CASSYRVFEGYTF. The CDR3 DNA follows: TGTGCCAGCAGCTATAGGGTTTTTGAAGGCTACACCTTC.

Concerning this clone itself: Mismatch with germline at one junction end may stem from a read error. This chain uses TRBV18 with TRBJ1-2, with 9 bases lining up with TRBD1. The V gene's germline CDR1 is KGHSH and CDR2 LQKENI. The CDR3 is made up of 17 amino acids. The CDR3 sequence is CASSPLSGTGLDYGYIF. DNA of the CDR3: TGTGCCAGCTCACCACTTTCCGGGACAGGGTTGGACTATGGCTACATCTTC.

The chain recombines TRBV10-3 with TRBJ2-5; D remains ambiguous. Germline-derived CDR1 and CDR2 are ENHRY and SYGVKD. This CDR3 spans 12 amino acids. Trimming removed 8 bases from V and 5 bases from J, with 12 bases in between. The chain's CDR3 is CAIQDVAETQYF. The CDR3 coding sequence is TGTGCCATCCAAGACGTTGCGGAGACCCAGTACTTC.

This clone was recorded a few times. The chain has TRBV6-1 and TRBJ1-5, with D uncertain. The length of the CDR3 is 12 residues. CDR1 is MNHNS and CDR2 is SASEGT in the germline V gene. Between the trimmed V and J ends, which lost 4 bases and 3 bases, there was a span of 4 bases. CDR3 nucleotides: TGTGCCAGCAGTGTCAACAATCAGCCCCAGCATTTT. Residues: CASSVNNQPQHF.

This chain links TRBV5-1 with TRBJ2-3; the D is unclear. Germline assignment: CDR1 SGHRS and CDR2 YFSETQ. Trimming shortened V by 2 bases and J by 5 bases, and 3 bases separated the two germline ends. CDR3 length equals 11 residues. This CDR3 reads CASSFLDTQYF. The CDR3 coding sequence is TGCGCCAGCAGCTTTTTAGATACGCAGTATTTT. Full variable domain (rest looked up from reference TRBV5-1 and TRBJ2-3): KAGVTQTPRYLIKTRGQQVTLSCSPISGHRSVSWYQQTPGQGLQFLFEYFSETQRNKGNFPGRFSGRQFSNSRSEMNVSTLELGDSALYLCASSFLDTQYFGPGTRLTVL.